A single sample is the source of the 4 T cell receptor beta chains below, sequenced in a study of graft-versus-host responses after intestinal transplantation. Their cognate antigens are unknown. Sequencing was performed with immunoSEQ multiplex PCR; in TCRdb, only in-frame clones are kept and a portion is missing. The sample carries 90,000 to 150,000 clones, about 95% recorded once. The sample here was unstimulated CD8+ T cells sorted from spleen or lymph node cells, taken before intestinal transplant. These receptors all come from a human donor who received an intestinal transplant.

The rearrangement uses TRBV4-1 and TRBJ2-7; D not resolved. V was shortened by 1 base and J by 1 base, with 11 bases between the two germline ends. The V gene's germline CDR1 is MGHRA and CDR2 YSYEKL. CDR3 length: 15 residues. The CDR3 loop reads CASSQVWSSSYEQYF. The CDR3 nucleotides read TGCGCCAGCAGCCAAGTGTGGTCTTCTTCCTACGAGCAGTACTTC.

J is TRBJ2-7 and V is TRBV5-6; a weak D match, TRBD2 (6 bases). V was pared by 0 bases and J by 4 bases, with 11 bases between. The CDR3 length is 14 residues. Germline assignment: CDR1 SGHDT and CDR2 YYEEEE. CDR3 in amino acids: CASSLGRVEYEQYF. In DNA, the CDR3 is TGTGCCAGCAGCTTGGGGAGGGTGGAGTACGAGCAGTACTTC. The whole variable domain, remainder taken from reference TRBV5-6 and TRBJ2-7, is DAGVTQSPTHLIKTRGQQVTLRCSPKSGHDTVSWYQQALGQGPQFIFQYYEEEERQRGNFPDRFSGHQFPNYSSELNVNALLLGDSALYLCASSLGRVEYEQYFGPGTRLTVT.

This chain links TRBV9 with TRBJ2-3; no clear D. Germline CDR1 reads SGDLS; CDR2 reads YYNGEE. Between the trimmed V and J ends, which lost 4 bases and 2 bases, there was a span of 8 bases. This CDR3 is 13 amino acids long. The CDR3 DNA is TGTGCCAGCAGCCTCCTGACCACAGATACGCAGTATTTT. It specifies CASSLLTTDTQYF.

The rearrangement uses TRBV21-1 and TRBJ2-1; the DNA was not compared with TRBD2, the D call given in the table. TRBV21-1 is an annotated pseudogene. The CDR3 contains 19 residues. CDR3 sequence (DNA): TGTGCCAGCAGCAAACTAGGACTAGCGGGCCTTCATTCCTACAATGAGCAGTTCTTC. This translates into CASSKLGLAGLHSYNEQFF.